This TCR beta chain was captured by sequencing in a study of T cell repertoires in cytomegalovirus infection. About the research overall: Public TCR beta signatures indicated both CMV infection and matching HLA type.

Germline V lookup: CDR1 SEHNR, CDR2 FQNEAQ (reference sequence). The ends were cut back, 6 bases at V and 2 bases at J, with 16 bases in the middle. This CDR3 region has 16 residues. General study results and limits: The response measured ex vivo was dominated by TCR beta clonotypes (HLA-C-restricted and CMV-specific). Summed frequency of public TCR beta families distinguished CMV carriers with the relevant HLA.

Only a few counts were recorded for this clonotype. Its antigen remains unknown. One entry per CDR3 protein, called by TCRdb with MiXCR from the reads. The sample has approximately 160,000 distinct CDR3 sequences, 17% seen once. The chain carries TRBV7-9 and TRBJ2-2; D may be TRBD1 (6 bases). Specimen: CD8+ T cells from PBMCs. This receptor was obtained from a human donor in good health (CMV status not recorded). Some clones in this sample may be carry-over from other donors' samples. The CDR3: CASRTQGSFNTGELFF. The CDR3 DNA is TGTGCCAGCAGAACACAGGGTTCCTTTAACACCGGGGAGCTGTTTTTT.